The sequence of this T cell receptor beta chain was determined in a study of vaccination effects on CD4 cells after COVID-19. Measured with immunoSEQ multiplex PCR; TCRdb has only the in-frame clones, and not every one. The sample shows about 81,000 clones, under 85% of them seen only once. Antigen-specific CD4+ T cell clonotypes were called by their expansion after viral peptide-pool culture in ViraFEST. Culturing for roughly 10 days preceded CD4+ T cell isolation. Vaccination of participants consisted of two doses of either the BNT162b2 or mRNA-1273 vaccine. Vaccinated recipients, who were negative for nucleocapsid antibodies, had no history of SARS-CoV-2 infection. In the case of this clone: Its specificity is unknown.

General study results and limits: Within healthy vaccinees, only 1 of 255 vaccine-induced clones displayed cross-reactivity with common cold coronaviruses. Marked clonal contraction was seen in infection- and vaccine-induced clones late after vaccination.

The V and J ends lost 1 base and 13 bases, in that order; junction bases with no gene match: 5. The CDR3 loop spans 13 amino acids. Germline-derived CDR1 and CDR2 are SGHTA and FQGNSA. The input for sequencing was CD4+ T cells from PBMCs cultured with HCoV-OC43 spike peptides, taken after COVID-19 vaccination. Subset indicated: HCoV-OC43 spike overlapping peptide pool stimulation. This rearrangement joins TRBV7-2 to TRBJ2-5; the match to TRBD2 covers 11 bases. The receptor was derived from a human donor who received a COVID-19 vaccine. The CDR3 nucleotides are TGTGCCAGCAGCTTAGGGCTAGCGGGGGGTACGTACTTC. Protein product: CASSLGLAGGTYF.